Ten or more counts support the clone carrying this T cell receptor beta chain. Antigen unknown. This sample was included in a study of response to subunit inactivated influenza vaccine. Whole-study results and caveats: Researchers suggested that each seasonal influenza vaccination recruits few new T cells.

TCRdb reanalysed the RT-PCR reads using MiXCR and keeps one entry per CDR3 protein. The data show about 520,000 distinct CDR3 sequences, roughly 7.9% seen once. Losses at the gene ends were 3 bases for V and 2 bases for J; bases not matched to a gene: 2. This CDR3 contains 14 residues. This sample comprised PBMCs from blood, obtained around 25 months after vaccination. The TCR was taken from a man aged 50 to 75 who received an inactivated influenza vaccine. This chain connects TRBV12-3 or TRBV12-4 to TRBJ2-3; 7 bases fit TRBD2. In DNA, the CDR3 is TGTGCCAGCAGTTTGGGAGGGAACACAGATACGCAGTATTTT. It translates to CASSLGGNTDTQYF.